These T cell receptor beta chains were read from a single sample in a study of blood T cell repertoires in COVID-19. The assay was immunoSEQ multiplex PCR, and TCRdb's table has in-frame clones only and misses some. The data show 330,000 or so clones, about 87% seen once. The sample comprised PBMCs or T cells enriched from blood (not recorded which). These receptors were collected from a young man who had recovered from COVID-19. Both conserved end residues are part of each CDR3. D genes are given only for firm matches. The listing skips clone size in some rows; elsewhere it reads once, few, many or a size class.

>TRBV19|TRBJ1-5|TRBD1|NA
TGTGCCAGTGCCACGACAGGGTTGAGCAATCAGCCCCAGCATTTT
CASATTGLSNQPQHF
>TRBV3-1/TRBV3-2|TRBJ2-7|TRBD1|NA
TGTGCCAGCAGCCAACCTGGGACAGCCTACGAGCAGTACTTC
CASSQPGTAYEQYF
>TRBV27|TRBJ2-7|TRBD1|NA
TGTGCCAGCAGCCGACAGGGGTCGCTGGACGAGCAGTACTTC
CASSRQGSLDEQYF
>TRBV5-1|TRBJ1-6|TRBD1|NA
TGCGCCAGCAGTTCCGGGACAGGGTATTCACCCCTCCACTTT
CASSSGTGYSPLHF
>TRBV28|TRBJ2-7|TRBD1|few
TGTGCCAGCATCGGGGACAGGTACTACGAGCAGTACTTC
CASIGDRYYEQYF
>TRBV24-1|TRBJ1-2|NA|NA
TGTGCCACCAGTGATCCCGTACAGGAACTGGGAGGCTACACCTTC
CATSDPVQELGGYTF
>TRBV11-2|TRBJ1-1|TRBD1|NA
TGTGCCAGCAGCTCGAGCTACGGGACAGGGGGCTATAGGACTGAAGCTTTCTTT
CASSSSYGTGGYRTEAFF
>TRBV11-3|TRBJ2-7|TRBD1|NA
TGTGCCAGCAGCCTCAACAGGGGGCGCGAGCAGTACTTC
CASSLNRGREQYF
>TRBV6-4|TRBJ2-5|TRBD1|NA
TGTGCCAGCAGTAAAGGGACAGGGGGTGCGGAGACCCAGTACTTC
CASSKGTGGAETQYF
>TRBV27|TRBJ2-1|TRBD2|NA
TGTGCCAGCAGTCGACTGACTAGCGGGGGGGTAGGGGAGCAGTTCTTC
CASSRLTSGGVGEQFF
>TRBV23-1|TRBJ1-2|NA|NA
TGCGCCAGCAGTCAACCGAACGAGACAGAGATTAACTATGGCTACACCTTC
CASSQPNETEINYGYTF
>TRBV28|TRBJ1-5|NA|NA
TGTGCCAGCAGCCTTCTAATGGGGGGGACTCAGCCCCAGCATTTT
CASSLLMGGTQPQHF
>TRBV28|TRBJ1-5|NA|NA
TGTGCCAGCGGTTGGGGAGGTAGCAACAATCAGCCCCAGCATTTT
CASGWGGSNNQPQHF
>TRBV6-5|TRBJ2-7|TRBD2|NA
TGTGCCAGCAGTCCACTTAGCGGGGGGGCAGGGGAGCAGTACTTC
CASSPLSGGAGEQYF
>TRBV10-2|TRBJ1-1|NA|NA
TGCGCCAGTGCGCAGGGTGGTACGAGCACTGAAGCTTTCTTT
CASAQGGTSTEAFF
>TRBV7-9|TRBJ1-3|TRBD1|NA
TGTGCCAGCAGCTTAGAAGGGGGCGCTGGAAACACCATATATTTT
CASSLEGGAGNTIYF
>TRBV27|TRBJ1-6|TRBD1|NA
TGTGCCAGCAGTTCGTACCGCATTACAGGGGAACCCCTCCACTTT
CASSSYRITGEPLHF
>TRBV28|TRBJ2-7|NA|NA
TGTGCCAGCAGTTCCCCTCACGACAGCTACGAGCAGTACTTC
CASSSPHDSYEQYF
>TRBV6-1|TRBJ2-5|NA|NA
TGTGCCAGCAGTGAAGTCGAGGCAGAGACCCAGTACTTC
CASSEVEAETQYF
>TRBV10-3|TRBJ2-5|TRBD1|once
TGTGCCATCAGTGAGTCGGGACAGGGTATGATGCTGTTGGAGACCCAGTACTTC
CAISESGQGMMLLETQYF
>TRBV12-3/TRBV12-4|TRBJ2-7|NA|NA
TGTGCCAGCAGCCATCCCGGGGCCTACGAGCAGTACTTC
CASSHPGAYEQYF
>TRBV2|TRBJ1-2|NA|once
TGTGCCAGCACCGCTGGAACAGTCAAGGGCTACACCTTC
CASTAGTVKGYTF
>TRBV9|TRBJ1-3|NA|few
TGTGCCAGCAGCGTAGCGGGGGACGCCAGGTTCTCTGGAAACACCATATATTTT
CASSVAGDARFSGNTIYF
>TRBV2|TRBJ2-3|NA|few
TGTGCCAGCAAACTGGGCAGGCCCACAGATACGCAGTATTTT
CASKLGRPTDTQYF
>TRBV4-1|TRBJ2-1|NA|NA
TGCGCCAGCAGCCACGTGAGGGAGAATGAGCAGTTCTTC
CASSHVRENEQFF
>TRBV15|TRBJ2-7|NA|once
TGTGCCACCAGCAGGGGGGTACAGGGCTACGAGCAGTACTTC
CATSRGVQGYEQYF
>TRBV5-1|TRBJ2-5|TRBD1|NA
TGCGCCAGCAGCTTGGCCGGGACAGGGGGCCGAGAGACCCAGTACTTC
CASSLAGTGGRETQYF
>TRBV20-1|TRBJ2-1|TRBD2|NA
TGCAGTGCTAGTACCGCTAGCGGGGGCGCCACCTACAATGAGCAGTTCTTC
CSASTASGGATYNEQFF
>TRBV11-2|TRBJ1-3|NA|NA
TGTGCCAGCAGCTTAACGATTTGGGGAGCTGGAAACACCATATATTTT
CASSLTIWGAGNTIYF
>TRBV27|TRBJ2-1|NA|NA
TGTGCCAGCAGTAAGGGAGAAAGGAGCTCCTACAATGAGCAGTTCTTC
CASSKGERSSYNEQFF
>TRBV2|TRBJ1-5|NA|once
TGTGCCAGCAGGCACGGACAGATCCTCAATCAGCCCCAGCATTTT
CASRHGQILNQPQHF
>TRBV6-5|TRBJ2-3|TRBD2|once
TGTGCCAGCAGTTACGGGGGGGTCGTAGATACGCAGTATTTT
CASSYGGVVDTQYF
>TRBV19|TRBJ1-5|TRBD1|NA
TGTGCCAGTAAGGGGACAGGGAGTCAGCCCCAGCATTTT
CASKGTGSQPQHF
>TRBV2|TRBJ2-2|TRBD2|NA
TGTGCCAGCAAAGTGGGACTAGCGGGGAACACCGGGGAGCTGTTTTTT
CASKVGLAGNTGELFF
>TRBV27|TRBJ2-5|TRBD2|NA
TGTGCCAGCAGTTTCCGGGGGGGCCAAGAGACCCAGTACTTC
CASSFRGGQETQYF
>TRBV11-1|TRBJ1-1|NA|many
TGTGCCAGCAGCTTTAGCCCCGACCGAGCTTTCTTT
CASSFSPDRAFF
>TRBV7-9|TRBJ2-7|NA|NA
TGTGCCAGCAGCTTAGCTCAGGGCCCCTACGAGCAGTACTTC
CASSLAQGPYEQYF
>TRBV6-2/TRBV6-3|TRBJ2-3|TRBD2|NA
TGTGCCAGCAGTTACCCCCCGTTCGGGGGGAAAAGCACAGATACGCAGTATTTT
CASSYPPFGGKSTDTQYF
>TRBV19|TRBJ1-6|NA|NA
TGTGCCAGCGAGAGGGCCCTGTCTCCGGGTTCACCCCTCCACTTT
CASERALSPGSPLHF
>TRBV24-1|TRBJ2-1|TRBD2|NA
TGTGCCACCAGTGATTTCGGGACTAGCGGGGGCTTCTCCTACAATGAGCAGTTCTTC
CATSDFGTSGGFSYNEQFF
>TRBV3-1/TRBV3-2|TRBJ2-7|NA|NA
TGTGCCAGCAGCGACCGGGATGTCGGCGAGCAGTACTTC
CASSDRDVGEQYF
>TRBV6-1|TRBJ2-3|TRBD2|NA
TGTGCCAGCAGTGTGATAGCGGGGGGAGTCACAGATACGCAGTATTTT
CASSVIAGGVTDTQYF
>TRBV4-2|TRBJ2-2|TRBD2|NA
TGTGCCAGCAGCCAAGCGAAAGCGGGGGGGAGGCTGTTTTTT
CASSQAKAGGRLFF
>TRBV27|TRBJ1-2|TRBD1|NA
TGTGCCAGCAGTTCTTACCCTCAGGGGGCTAGTGGCTACACCTTC
CASSSYPQGASGYTF
>TRBV7-3|TRBJ1-1|TRBD1|NA
TGTGCCAGCAGCTTAACCCAGGGGGCGGTTACTGAAGCTTTCTTT
CASSLTQGAVTEAFF
>TRBV5-6|TRBJ2-5|TRBD2|NA
TGTGCCAGCAGCAATTTAGCGGGGGAAAGAGTCGAGACCCAGTACTTC
CASSNLAGERVETQYF